The rows below give T cell receptor beta chains drawn from one sample of a study of blood T cell repertoires in COVID-19. Assay used: immunoSEQ multiplex PCR; TCRdb lists only in-frame clones, some missing. The sample lists about 150,000 clones; roughly 86% were seen once. Sequencing input: peripheral blood. The receptors were gathered from a man in his fifties or sixties with active or convalescent COVID-19. The CDR3 runs from the conserved cysteine through the conserved F or W. D genes are given only for firm matches. Size is omitted from some rows. Given values are once, few, many or a class for expanded clones.

>.|TRBV13|TRBJ1-3|.
CASSLVAGSSGNTIYF
TGTGCCAGCAGCTTAGTTGCAGGAAGCTCTGGAAACACCATATATTTT
>.|TRBV7-3|TRBJ2-1|once
CASSPTRETSYNEQFF
TGTGCCAGCAGCCCTACCCGGGAGACCTCCTACAATGAGCAGTTCTTC
>.|TRBV6-5|TRBJ2-5|once
CASSPLWGVGETQYF
TGTGCCAGCAGCCCCCTTTGGGGGGTGGGGGAGACCCAGTACTTC
>.|TRBV13|TRBJ2-3|few
CASSLGSAAYTDTQYF
TGTGCCAGCAGCTTAGGGTCAGCGGCCTACACAGATACGCAGTATTTT
>TRBD2|TRBV6-4|TRBJ2-1|.
CASSDGSSGRLEQFF
TGTGCCAGCAGTGACGGGTCTAGCGGGAGGTTGGAGCAGTTCTTC
>TRBD2|TRBV2|TRBJ2-2|.
CASSALAGDGELFF
TGTGCCAGCAGTGCCCTAGCGGGAGACGGGGAGCTGTTTTTT
>.|TRBV20-1|TRBJ1-1|.
CSASPGNTEAFF
TGCAGTGCTAGTCCAGGGAACACTGAAGCTTTCTTT
>.|TRBV5-1|TRBJ2-7|.
CASSFRTDYSYEQYF
TGCGCCAGCAGCTTTCGGACAGATTACTCCTACGAGCAGTACTTC
>.|TRBV19|TRBJ2-6|.
CASTLGQAGANVLTF
TGTGCCAGTACCCTGGGGCAGGCTGGGGCCAACGTCCTGACTTTC
>.|TRBV21-1|TRBJ2-3|.
CASSLRGGPTDTQYF
TGTGCCAGCAGCCTCCGAGGAGGGCCCACAGATACGCAGTATTTT
>TRBD1|TRBV19|TRBJ1-2|.
CASSKDRGGQSGYTF
TGTGCCAGTAGTAAGGACAGGGGGGGTCAATCTGGCTACACCTTC
>.|TRBV25-1|TRBJ2-7|.
CASSEWNKGRPYEQYF
TGTGCCAGCAGTGAATGGAATAAGGGGCGTCCCTACGAGCAGTACTTC
>.|TRBV28|TRBJ2-3|once
CASRTPGKQYF
TGTGCCAGCAGAACGCCGGGGAAGCAGTATTTT